This TCR beta chain was documented in a study of graft-versus-host responses after intestinal transplantation. Overall study context: Grafts were multivisceral, liver-intestinal, or isolated intestinal. For two to four years after anti-thymocyte globulin induction, all recipients took tacrolimus and steroids. The study's findings and limits: Recipient marrow harbored GvH clones, some of which surfaced first in ileum or blood. The study associated peak circulating GvH clone levels with early post-transplant HvG declines.

Profiled with immunoSEQ multiplex PCR; TCRdb holds only in-frame clones, not every one. The table has 130,000 to 150,000 clones, about 90% seen once; the top ten hold 0.19%. V lost 2 bases, J lost 4 bases, and 9 bases lay in between. The V gene's germline CDR1 is MNHNS and CDR2 SASEGT. CDR3 length: 14 residues. This clone was detected a few times. Antigen unknown. The sample in question was unstimulated CD4+ T cells sorted from spleen or lymph node cells, obtained before intestinal transplant. The sequence was collected from a human donor who received an intestinal transplant. This chain links TRBV6-1 with TRBJ2-1; the D is unclear. In DNA, the CDR3 is TGTGCCAGCAGTGAATCCCGACGATACAATGAGCAGTTCTTC. It encodes CASSESRRYNEQFF.